These 9 T cell receptor beta chains share one sample of origin, sequenced in a study of shared clonotypes between healthy human individuals. Profiled with immunoSEQ multiplex PCR; TCRdb holds only in-frame clones, not every one. This table has about 2.4 million clones, roughly 93% appearing once. Material for sequencing was naive CD4+ T cells from PBMCs. Subset given: CD45RA+ positively selected. These receptors came from a man younger than 35 in good health. Some clones in this sample may be carry-over from other donors' samples.

The chain links TRBV9 to TRBJ1-5; D is ambiguous. CDR1 and CDR2 (germline): SGDLS, YYNGEE. V was cut by 0 bases and J by 1 base, with 17 bases left in between. The CDR3 totals 18 residues. The CDR3 is CASSVAHRASGSNQPQHF. For the CDR3, the DNA is TGTGCCAGCAGCGTAGCCCATAGGGCCTCAGGAAGCAATCAGCCCCAGCATTTT.

V usage is TRBV27 and J usage is TRBJ2-7, with a weak D call TRBD2 (7 bases). The germline V and J ends were trimmed by 7 bases and 2 bases, with 18 bases remaining between them. The CDR3 is 15 amino acids. Germline lookup yields CDR1 MNHEY and CDR2 SMNVEV (reference sequence). The CDR3 reads CASTARKGGAYEQYF. DNA of the CDR3: TGTGCCAGCACCGCCCGGAAGGGGGGGGCCTACGAGCAGTACTTC.

The chain uses TRBV2 and TRBJ2-5; the D is unclear. CDR3 length: 13 residues. Trimming removed 3 bases from V and 3 bases from J, with 8 bases in between. The germline V gene encodes CDR1 SNHLY and CDR2 FYNNEI. This CDR3 reads CASSEGGEETQYF. CDR3 sequence (DNA): TGTGCCAGCAGTGAGGGCGGAGAAGAGACCCAGTACTTC. The whole variable domain, filled in from reference TRBV2 and TRBJ2-5, reads EPEVTQTPSHQVTQMGQEVILRCVPISNHLYFYWYRQILGQKVEFLVSFYNNEISEKSEIFDDQFSVERPDGSNFTLKIRSTKLEDSAMYFCASSEGGEETQYFGPGTRLLVL.

The chain recombines TRBV5-1 with TRBJ2-2, with 8 nucleotides matching TRBD2. After removal of 2 bases from V and 6 bases from J, the junction contained 18 bases not matched to a gene. Germline V gene sequence: CDR1 SGHRS, CDR2 YFSETQ. This CDR3 is 19 amino acids long. In nucleotides, the CDR3 is TGCGCCAGCAGCTTAGCCACTAGCGGATCCCTCGAAGAGGCCGGGGAGCTGTTTTTT. This sequence encodes CASSLATSGSLEEAGELFF.

This clone was seen a single time. This rearrangement joins TRBV2 to TRBJ2-2; possible D gene TRBD2, 5 bases. CDR3 length equals 14 residues. Germline CDR1 and CDR2: SNHLY and FYNNEI. Trimming removed 7 bases at V and 6 bases at J, with 15 bases between. CDR3 sequence reads: CASISEGGPGELFF. DNA for the CDR3: TGTGCCAGCATCTCCGAAGGAGGCCCCGGGGAGCTGTTTTTT.

This chain links TRBV4-3 with TRBJ2-7, with 11 bases fitting TRBD2. The CDR3 covers 15 residues. The germline V gene has CDR1 LGHNA and CDR2 YSLEER. The V segment lost 2 bases and the J segment 2 bases; nucleotides outside the gene matches: 2. The CDR3 spells CASSQRLAGTYEQYF. CDR3 DNA sequence: TGCGCCAGCAGCCAAAGACTAGCGGGGACCTACGAGCAGTACTTC.

This chain joins TRBV28 and TRBJ2-1; a possible D gene is TRBD2 (6 bases). Germline V gene data show CDR1 as MDHEN and CDR2 as SYDVKM. This CDR3 is 16 amino acids long. Trimming removed 7 bases from V and 3 bases from J, with 19 bases in between. The CDR3: CASTPGGGKGYNEQFF. The DNA for the CDR3 is TGTGCCAGCACACCCGGCGGCGGGAAAGGCTACAATGAGCAGTTCTTC.

V gene TRBV7-9 combines with J gene TRBJ1-2; no reliable D call. V was pared by 2 bases and J by 8 bases, with 12 bases between. The CDR3 totals 13 residues. The germline V gene has CDR1 SEHNR and CDR2 FQNEAQ (reference sequence). The CDR3 DNA reads as TGTGCCAGCAGCTTATATGGGGTGGCGGGCTACACCTTC. Residues: CASSLYGVAGYTF.

This chain connects TRBV7-9 to TRBJ2-7; TRBD2 matches 7 bases. The junction had 12 bases not matched to a gene; V was cut back by 7 bases and J by 0 bases. This CDR3 region has 16 residues. CDR1 is SEHNR and CDR2 is FQNEAQ in the germline V gene (reference sequence). CDR3 region: CASTMGGERTSYEQYF. The CDR3 bases are TGTGCCAGCACTATGGGGGGGGAGCGGACCTCCTACGAGCAGTACTTC.